The 27 T cell receptor beta chains below come from one sample, sequenced in a study of blood T cell dynamics during melanoma immunotherapy. Sample time point: pre-treatment baseline. Profiling relied on immunoSEQ multiplex PCR, and the TCRdb table lists in-frame clones only, not all of them. The repertoire holds 14,000 or so clones, with 65% to 90% as singletons. The sample in question was blood, obtained from a patient treated with checkpoint blockade. The source is a human donor with melanoma.

The chain carries TRBV11-2 and TRBJ2-3; 10 positions agree with TRBD2. V shed 5 bases, J shed 4 bases, and the junction held 6 bases outside the gene matches. In germline, CDR1 is SGHAT, CDR2 FQNNGV. CDR3 length equals 15 residues. The CDR3 bases are TGTGCCAGCAGCGGATTAGCGGGGGGCGCAGATACGCAGTATTTT. This codes for CASSGLAGGADTQYF.

This chain uses TRBV7-9 with TRBJ2-3; a weak D match, TRBD1 (5 bases). Germline V gives CDR1 SEHNR, CDR2 FQNEAQ (reference sequence). The CDR3 extends over 14 amino acids. The V gene lost 3 bases and the J gene lost 4 bases, with 11 bases spanning the gap. The CDR3 DNA is TGTGCCAGCAGCTTTGGCAGGGTAGCAGATACGCAGTATTTT. It codes for CASSFGRVADTQYF.

The chain links TRBV6-5 to TRBJ1-1; D is undetermined. The CDR3 consists of 15 residues. The V end lost 0 bases, the J end lost 5 bases, and 13 bases lay between the germline ends. Per the germline V gene, CDR1 is MNHEY and CDR2 is SVGAGI. The CDR3 loop reads CASSYSSGLITEAFF. CDR3 coding DNA: TGTGCCAGCAGTTACTCCTCGGGGTTGATTACTGAAGCTTTCTTT.

The chain combines TRBV6-5 with TRBJ2-1; D is possibly TRBD2 (6 bases). Germline V gives CDR1 MNHEY, CDR2 SVGAGI. This CDR3 is 12 amino acids long. V was cut by 5 bases and J by 13 bases, with 15 bases left in between. CDR3 protein: CASSLPGLQQFF. The CDR3 DNA is TGTGCCAGCAGTCTACCGGGACTTCAACAGTTCTTC.

The chain combines TRBV10-3 with TRBJ2-2; 13 positions match TRBD2. The germline V gene has CDR1 ENHRY and CDR2 SYGVKD. The CDR3 length is 16 residues. V trimming: 4 bases; J trimming: 3 bases; junction bases outside the gene matches: 2. CDR3 sequence: CAISGGTSGDTGELFF. DNA of the CDR3: TGTGCCATCAGTGGCGGGACTAGCGGGGACACCGGGGAGCTGTTTTTT.

The CDR3 DNA follows: TGTGCCAGTAGCGTACAGGGGGCGAACACCGGGGAGCTGTTTTTT. As protein: CASSVQGANTGELFF. This sequence joins TRBV19 and TRBJ2-2, with TRBD1 matching over 8 bases. In germline, CDR1 is LNHDA, CDR2 SQIVND (reference sequence). The J segment lost 0 bases and the V segment lost 6 bases, leaving 3 bases of the junction unmatched. The CDR3 runs 15 residues.

This chain links TRBV5-1 with TRBJ1-1; perhaps TRBD1 as D (5 bases). Between the trimmed V and J ends, which lost 4 bases and 1 base, there was a span of 14 bases. This CDR3 is 15 amino acids long. The germline V gene encodes CDR1 SGHRS and CDR2 YFSETQ. The CDR3 bases are TGCGCCAGCAGCCCGGACGGGGCCTCGAACACTGAAGCTTTCTTT. It specifies CASSPDGASNTEAFF.

This clone has a single count. This sequence joins TRBV9 and TRBJ1-2; 8 nucleotides line up with TRBD1. Trimming took 3 bases from V and 2 from J; bases not matched to a gene: 6. The CDR3 covers 15 residues. CDR1 is SGDLS and CDR2 is YYNGEE in the germline V gene. The CDR3 sequence: CASSEFGQGNYGYTF. CDR3 DNA: TGTGCCAGCAGCGAGTTCGGACAGGGCAACTATGGCTACACCTTC. Together with reference TRBV9 and TRBJ1-2, the CDR3 gives the full variable domain: DSGVTQTPKHLITATGQRVTLRCSPRSGDLSVYWYQQSLDQGLQFLIQYYNGEERAKGNILERFSAQQFPDLHSELNLSSLELGDSALYFCASSEFGQGNYGYTFGSGTRLTVV.

The chain couples TRBV6-1 to TRBJ1-2; no clear D gene. This CDR3 has 14 amino acids. V lost 6 bases and J lost 6, with 17 bases in between. Germline CDR1 reads MNHNS; CDR2 reads SASEGT. In DNA, the CDR3 is TGTGCCAGCAGCCCCATCGGGTCCTGGGATGGCTACACCTTC. It yields the protein CASSPIGSWDGYTF.

This clone was picked up one time. This chain joins TRBV7-2 and TRBJ2-7; 8 nucleotides agree with TRBD1. Germline V CDR1 and CDR2: SGHTA, FQGNSA. Unmatched junction bases numbered 11, after V lost 7 bases and J lost 3 bases. The CDR3 contains 15 residues. CDR3 amino acids: CASNSRTGIDYEQYF. The CDR3 DNA follows: TGTGCCAGCAACTCACGGACAGGGATCGACTACGAGCAGTACTTC.

This rearrangement joins TRBV7-8 to TRBJ2-1, with TRBD2 matching over 11 bases. CDR1 is SGHVS, CDR2 FQNEAQ, per germline. J gave up 2 bases and V 5 bases, and 5 bases lay outside the gene matches. The CDR3 totals 16 residues. The CDR3 sequence is CASSTLAGGAYNEQFF. The CDR3 bases are TGTGCCAGCAGCACATTAGCGGGGGGGGCCTACAATGAGCAGTTCTTC.

The chain carries TRBV7-6 and TRBJ2-5; D remains unclear. Trimming cost V 2 bases and J 2 bases, with 3 bases left between them. This CDR3 region has 12 residues. Germline CDR1 SGHVS, CDR2 FNYEAQ. The CDR3 DNA reads TGTGCCAGCAGCTTACTGCAAGAGACCCAGTACTTC. Its translation is CASSLLQETQYF. The full variable domain, its missing parts supplied by reference TRBV7-6 and TRBJ2-5, is GAGVSQSPRYKVTKRGQDVALRCDPISGHVSLYWYRQALGQGPEFLTYFNYEAQQDKSGLPNDRFSAERPEGSISTLTIQRTEQRDSAMYRCASSLLQETQYFGPGTRLLVL.

The chain carries TRBV11-2 and TRBJ2-1; the D gene is possibly TRBD2 (5 bases). This CDR3 contains 15 residues. Trimming took off 5 bases at V and 7 bases at J, with 18 bases between the two ends. Germline values: CDR1 SGHAT, CDR2 FQNNGV. The CDR3 loop is CASSPRRGLKNEQFF. The DNA for the CDR3 is TGTGCCAGCAGCCCCCGCCGAGGACTTAAAAATGAGCAGTTCTTC.

The chain couples TRBV25-1 to TRBJ2-3, with 8 bases lining up with TRBD1. Germline-derived CDR1 and CDR2 are MGHDK and SYGVNS. This CDR3 spans 15 amino acids. V lost 6 bases to trimming and J lost 1 base; unmatched junction nucleotides: 6. CDR3 DNA sequence: TGTGCCAGCAGCACAGGGGGATCGCGCACAGATACGCAGTATTTT. It is translated as CASSTGGSRTDTQYF.

V gene TRBV10-1 combines with J gene TRBJ1-1; D uncertain. V was shortened by 0 bases and J by 10 bases, with 12 bases between the two germline ends. CDR1 and CDR2 (germline): WNHNN, SYGVQD (reference sequence). This CDR3 is 13 amino acids long. CDR3 nucleotides: TGCGCCAGCAGTGAGTCGAGGCCGCTAGGAGCTTTCTTT. This translates into CASSESRPLGAFF.

This chain uses TRBV9 with TRBJ1-6; D is unresolved. The CDR3 length is 15 residues. CDR1 and CDR2 from the germline V gene are SGDLS and YYNGEE. V was pared by 0 bases and J by 6 bases, with 10 bases between. The DNA of the CDR3 is TGTGCCAGCAGCGTAGGTACCCTGCCTAATTCACCCCTCCACTTT. It yields the protein CASSVGTLPNSPLHF.

The chain combines TRBV10-1 with TRBJ2-7, with TRBD1 as a possible D gene (5 bases). This CDR3 is 12 amino acids long. Germline CDR1 WNHNN, CDR2 SYGVQD (reference sequence). The ends were cut back, 8 bases at V and 5 bases at J, with 13 bases in the middle. The CDR3 loop reads CASQGRKNEQYF. CDR3 in DNA: TGCGCCAGCCAGGGCAGGAAAAACGAGCAGTACTTC.

The gene calls are TRBV11-2 and TRBJ2-2, with TRBD1 identical over 7 bases. J gave up 4 bases and V 5 bases, and 7 bases lay outside the gene matches. Germline V CDR1 and CDR2: SGHAT, FQNNGV. CDR3 size: 15 residues. The CDR3 sequence is CASSQTGLATGELFF. CDR3 sequence (DNA): TGTGCCAGCAGCCAGACAGGGTTAGCCACCGGGGAGCTGTTTTTT.

The gene calls are TRBV7-2 and TRBJ1-6; possibly TRBD1 for D (5 bases). V was shortened by 3 bases and J by 2 bases, with 8 bases between the two germline ends. There are 15 residues in the CDR3. Per germline, CDR1 SGHTA and CDR2 FQGNSA. The CDR3 loop is CASSLGETYNSPLHF. CDR3 coding DNA: TGTGCCAGCAGCTTGGGGGAAACCTATAATTCACCCCTCCACTTT.

Within the sample, this clone is medium-sized. The V call is TRBV6-8, the J call TRBJ2-7; weak D call: TRBD1 (6 bases). The CDR3 runs 15 residues. Germline V gene sequence: CDR1 MNHGY, CDR2 SAAAGT. V lost 2 bases, J lost 5 bases, and 16 bases lay in between. The CDR3 coding sequence is TGTGCCAGCAGTTACCGCTTCAGGGGAGTGAACGAGCAGTACTTC. It specifies CASSYRFRGVNEQYF.

J is TRBJ2-3 and V is TRBV6-6, with TRBD2 matching 7 bases. The CDR3 runs 16 residues. From germline, CDR1 is MNHNY and CDR2 SVGAGI (reference sequence). Trimming removed 2 bases from V and 3 bases from J; junction bases left unmatched: 8. The CDR3 region has the DNA TGTGCCAGCAGTTACACTCCGCTTAGCGGGACAGATACGCAGTATTTT. Its protein product is CASSYTPLSGTDTQYF.

The J gene is TRBJ1-2, the V gene TRBV27; D gene uncertain. Germline values: CDR1 MNHEY, CDR2 SMNVEV (reference sequence). Trimming stripped 6 bases from V and 9 bases from J, with 26 bases between. This CDR3 is built from 16 residues. This chain's CDR3 is CASSLNSGFHAGSYTF. CDR3 nucleotide sequence: TGTGCCAGCAGCCTTAACTCCGGGTTTCATGCGGGAAGCTACACCTTC.

This chain uses TRBV30 with TRBJ1-4, with D hard to call. Germline CDR1 reads GTSNPN; CDR2 reads SVGIG (reference sequence). The V gene lost 2 bases and the J gene lost 13 bases, with 17 bases spanning the gap. The CDR3 is made up of 13 amino acids. The CDR3 bases are TGTGCCTGGAGTCGTTACAGTTCGGAAGGACTGTTTTTT. It translates to CAWSRYSSEGLFF.

This sequence joins TRBV7-8 and TRBJ2-7, with 7 nucleotides matching TRBD2. The CDR3 is 16 amino acids. CDR1 and CDR2 from the germline V gene are SGHVS and FQNEAQ. The V gene end was trimmed by 4 bases and the J gene end by 3 bases; junction bases not matched to a gene: 12. The CDR3 region is CASSSPREGPFYEQYF. In nucleotides, the CDR3 is TGTGCCAGCAGCTCCCCCAGGGAGGGCCCCTTCTACGAGCAGTACTTC.

V is TRBV6-4 and J is TRBJ2-3, with TRBD2 matching 10 bases. Trimming cost V 3 bases and J 2 bases; bases outside gene matches: 2. There are 15 residues in the CDR3. Germline V gene data show CDR1 as MRHNA and CDR2 as SNTAGT. The CDR3 DNA reads as TGTGCCAGCAGTGAAAGCGGGGGGGCCACAGATACGCAGTATTTT. Translated: CASSESGGATDTQYF.

The V call is TRBV7-9, the J call TRBJ2-7, with D possibly matching TRBD1 (8 bases). Trimming pared 5 bases from V and 4 bases from J, leaving 21 bases between. Germline values: CDR1 SEHNR, CDR2 FQNEAQ (reference sequence). CDR3 length equals 16 residues. This CDR3 is CASSLTQGEGMYEQYF. In DNA form, the CDR3 reads TGTGCCAGCAGCCTTACACAGGGGGAGGGTATGTACGAGCAGTACTTC.

The CDR3 is CASSLDGGSNYGYTF. Here the CDR3 DNA reads TGTGCCAGCAGCTTAGATGGTGGATCTAACTATGGCTACACCTTC. The rearrangement joins TRBV7-2 to TRBJ1-2, with D hard to call. CDR1 is SGHTA, CDR2 FQGNSA, per germline. Trimming stripped 1 base from V and 0 bases from J, with 9 bases between. The CDR3 totals 15 residues.